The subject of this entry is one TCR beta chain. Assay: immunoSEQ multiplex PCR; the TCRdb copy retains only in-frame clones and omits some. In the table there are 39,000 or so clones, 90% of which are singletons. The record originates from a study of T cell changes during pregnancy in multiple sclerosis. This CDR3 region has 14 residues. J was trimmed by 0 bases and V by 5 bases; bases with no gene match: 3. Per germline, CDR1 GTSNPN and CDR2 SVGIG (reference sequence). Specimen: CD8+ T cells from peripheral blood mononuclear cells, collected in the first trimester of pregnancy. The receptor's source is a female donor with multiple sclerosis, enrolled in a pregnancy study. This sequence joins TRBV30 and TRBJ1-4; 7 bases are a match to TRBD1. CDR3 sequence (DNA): TGTGCCTGGGACAGGGAGGCAACTAATGAAAAACTGTTTTTT. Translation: CAWDREATNEKLFF.